The 28 T cell receptor beta chains given below trace back to one sample, sequenced in a study of T cell repertoires in ileal Crohn's disease. TCRdb's table, derived via immunoSEQ multiplex PCR, lists solely in-frame clones and lacks some. The sample lists some 4,000 clones, over 55% seen once, with about 10% in the top ten. Time point denoted: proximal margin of the surgical specimen (macroscopically non-inflamed). The sample consisted of ileal tissue. All receptors come from an adult with Crohn's disease.

The chain uses TRBV21-1 and TRBJ2-5; the D segment call TRBD1 is taken from the table without a DNA check. TRBV21-1 is marked as a pseudogene. This CDR3 region has 15 residues. The CDR3 region has the DNA TGTGCCAGCAGCAACCCGCAGCGTCAGGGAAAGGAGCAGTACTTC. Its protein product is CASSNPQRQGKEQYF.

The chain links TRBV9 to TRBJ2-1, with TRBD2 as a possible D gene (6 bases). The ends were cut back, 0 bases at V and 10 bases at J, with 14 bases in the middle. There are 14 residues in the CDR3. CDR1 and CDR2 from the germline V gene are SGDLS and YYNGEE. CDR3 in amino acids: CASSVDGGPREQFF. CDR3 sequence (DNA): TGTGCCAGCAGCGTAGATGGAGGGCCCCGGGAGCAGTTCTTC.

As for this clone: One end of the junction varies from germline; a read error may be responsible. CDR3 nucleotides: TGTGTCAGCAGCCCCCGGAGACAGGGGGCGCGAGAGCAGTACTTC. Encoded protein: CVSSPRRQGAREQYF. The J gene is TRBJ2-7, the V gene TRBV11-2; 10 bases match TRBD1. Germline lookup yields CDR1 SGHAT and CDR2 FQNNGV. CDR3 length equals 15 residues.

The chain combines TRBV27 with TRBJ1-5; D gene ambiguous. The ends were cut back, 2 bases at V and 0 bases at J, with 8 bases in the middle. This CDR3 spans 15 amino acids. In germline, CDR1 is MNHEY, CDR2 SMNVEV (reference sequence). As DNA, the CDR3 is TGTGCCAGCAGTTTAAGCTTGATTAGCAATCAGCCCCAGCATTTT. Translated: CASSLSLISNQPQHF.

This sequence joins TRBV7-6 and TRBJ1-2; weak D call: TRBD1 (6 bases). This CDR3 is 15 amino acids long. Trimming removed 4 bases at V and 2 bases at J, with 14 bases between. The germline V gene has CDR1 SGHVS and CDR2 FNYEAQ. The CDR3 is CASSSTLTGNYGYTF. For the CDR3, the DNA is TGTGCCAGCAGCTCAACTTTGACAGGCAACTATGGCTACACCTTC.

V gene TRBV11-2 combines with J gene TRBJ1-1, with 9 nucleotides matching TRBD1. The CDR3 length is 19 residues. After removal of 5 bases from V and 0 bases from J, the junction contained 16 bases not matched to a gene. Germline loops: CDR1 SGHAT, CDR2 FQNNGV. The CDR3 coding sequence is TGTGCCAGCAGCCGACTTGAGACAGGGGGGGTCTCCATGAACACTGAAGCTTTCTTT. Protein product: CASSRLETGGVSMNTEAFF.

J is TRBJ2-7 and V is TRBV6-6, with 9 positions matching TRBD1. Germline V gene sequence: CDR1 MNHNY, CDR2 SVGAGI (reference sequence). V dropped 7 bases and J dropped 6; count of bases not matched to a gene: 7. This CDR3 is built from 13 residues. Written as DNA, the CDR3 is TGTGCCAGCATCCCGGGACAGGGATCCGAGCAGTACTTC. This codes for CASIPGQGSEQYF.

A word on this clone: Germline is not matched at one junction end, which may reflect a read error. V is TRBV27 and J is TRBJ1-1; a possible D gene is TRBD1 (5 bases). Germline V gives CDR1 MNHEY, CDR2 SMNVEV (reference sequence). The CDR3 has 13 residues. DNA for the CDR3: TGTGCCAGCAGTTGGGGGGTGAATACTGAAGCTTTCTTT. It encodes CASSWGVNTEAFF.

The chain recombines TRBV6-1 with TRBJ1-1; D might be TRBD1 (6 bases). Germline V gives CDR1 MNHNS, CDR2 SASEGT. The V end was cut by 5 bases, the J end by 4 bases, with 11 bases between. CDR3 size: 13 residues. The CDR3 DNA sequence: TGTGCCAGCAGTCGACAGGAAAGCACTGAAGCTTTCTTT. Its protein is CASSRQESTEAFF.

The chain combines TRBV2 with TRBJ2-1; D tentatively fits TRBD1 or TRBD2 (5 bases each). Germline-derived CDR1 and CDR2 are SNHLY and FYNNEI. The V gene lost 3 bases and the J gene lost 7 bases, with 13 bases spanning the gap. This CDR3 has 14 amino acids. The CDR3 spells CASSDRDGINEQFF. The CDR3 nucleotides read TGTGCCAGCAGTGATAGGGACGGTATAAATGAGCAGTTCTTC.

The CDR3 DNA follows: TGTGCCAGTAGTACAAGACGGGACACCGAAACTTTCTTT. It encodes CASSTRRDTETFF. The chain is built from TRBV19 and TRBJ1-1, with D perhaps matching TRBD1 (6 bases). This CDR3 has 13 amino acids. Germline CDR1 and CDR2: LNHDA and SQIVND (reference sequence). The V gene lost 4 bases and the J gene lost 12 bases, with 18 bases spanning the gap.

The chain links TRBV27 to TRBJ1-4; D unresolved. This CDR3 spans 14 amino acids. Trimming left V 7 bases short and J 4 bases short, with 13 bases between. CDR1 and CDR2 from the germline V gene are MNHEY and SMNVEV (reference sequence). In DNA, the CDR3 is TGTGCCAGCAAAATACGAGAGCATAATGAAAAACTGTTTTTT. Its translation: CASKIREHNEKLFF. Combining the CDR3 with reference TRBV27 and TRBJ1-4 gives the whole variable domain EAQVTQNPRYLITVTGKKLTVTCSQNMNHEYMSWYRQDPGLGLRQIYYSMNVEVTDKGDVPEGYKVSRKEKRNFPLILESPSPNQTSLYFCASKIREHNEKLFFGSGTQLSVL.

The chain links TRBV27 to TRBJ1-6, with D possibly matching TRBD1 (5 bases). Germline V gene sequence: CDR1 MNHEY, CDR2 SMNVEV (reference sequence). The CDR3 runs 15 residues. V gave up 5 bases and J gave up 0 bases, with 8 bases separating them. CDR3 nucleotide sequence: TGTGCCAGCAGTCTGGGGGGCTCCTATAATTCACCCCTCCACTTT. Translated, it gives CASSLGGSYNSPLHF.

The chain couples TRBV2 to TRBJ1-3; D unresolved. This CDR3 contains 13 residues. V was trimmed by 3 bases and J by 4 bases, leaving 7 bases between them. CDR1 is SNHLY and CDR2 is FYNNEI in the germline V gene. The CDR3 reads CASSEASGNTIYF. The CDR3 DNA reads TGTGCCAGCAGTGAGGCGTCCGGAAACACCATATATTTT.

This clone was seen a few times. V usage is TRBV25-1 and J usage is TRBJ2-7; 10 bases align to TRBD1. Trimming cost V 6 bases and J 2 bases; bases outside gene matches: 10. The CDR3 totals 16 residues. From germline, CDR1 is MGHDK and CDR2 SYGVNS. In nucleotides, the CDR3 is TGTGCCAGCAGCATGGTTGGGACAGGGGCTACCTACGAGCAGTACTTC. It yields the protein CASSMVGTGATYEQYF.

The chain couples TRBV29-1 to TRBJ2-3; 7 nucleotides agree with TRBD2. In germline, CDR1 is SQVTM, CDR2 ANQGSEA. Germline trimming cut 6 bases from V and 6 bases from J; bases unmatched to any gene: 6. CDR3 size: 12 residues. CDR3 DNA sequence: TGCAGCGTCCGGGGGGAAGGGGATACGCAGTATTTT. It encodes CSVRGEGDTQYF.

The CDR3 nucleotides read TGCGCCAGCAGCTTGGACCCAGGCCCCACAGATACGCAGTATTTT. Protein product: CASSLDPGPTDTQYF. V and J are TRBV5-1 and TRBJ2-3; D not resolved. This CDR3 has 15 amino acids. Germline CDR1 and CDR2: SGHRS and YFSETQ. V was shortened by 0 bases and J by 2 bases, with 10 bases between the two germline ends.

The rearrangement uses TRBV2 and TRBJ2-7; tentatively, D is TRBD2 (6 bases). Germline CDR1 and CDR2: SNHLY and FYNNEI. Trimming stripped 7 bases from V and 1 base from J, with 14 bases between. The CDR3 runs to 14 residues. This chain's CDR3 is CASIPGLTSYEQYF. In DNA, the CDR3 is TGTGCCAGCATCCCGGGACTTACTTCCTACGAGCAGTACTTC.

This clone was seen a few times. The chain uses TRBV4-1 and TRBJ1-2; 7 bases fit TRBD1. The CDR3 covers 13 residues. V was clipped by 4 bases and J by 9 bases; unmatched bases: 8. The germline CDR1 and CDR2 sequences are MGHRA and YSYEKL. The CDR3 DNA reads as TGCGCCAGCAGCCCCGGGACAGCTCTCCGCTACACCTTC. Protein product: CASSPGTALRYTF.

The chain has TRBV19 and TRBJ2-7; D may correspond to TRBD1 or TRBD2 (6 bases each). Trimming removed 6 bases at V and 6 bases at J, with 18 bases between. This CDR3 is built from 14 residues. Germline-derived CDR1 and CDR2 are LNHDA and SQIVND (reference sequence). The CDR3 reads CASRKEGGPGEQYF. DNA of the CDR3: TGTGCCAGTAGGAAGGAAGGGGGGCCGGGCGAGCAGTACTTC.

The J gene is TRBJ1-3, the V gene TRBV6-5; 7 nucleotides line up with TRBD1. Unmatched junction bases numbered 8, after V lost 5 bases and J lost 4 bases. CDR1 is MNHEY and CDR2 is SVGAGI in the germline V gene. This CDR3 spans 15 amino acids. The CDR3 loop is CASSAIGGTGNTIYF. CDR3 nucleotides: TGTGCCAGCAGTGCAATAGGGGGCACAGGAAACACCATATATTTT.

This clone turned up a few times. This chain connects TRBV5-1 to TRBJ1-2; D may be TRBD1 (5 bases). CDR3 length equals 15 residues. Germline V lookup: CDR1 SGHRS, CDR2 YFSETQ. The ends were cut back, 5 bases at V and 1 base at J, with 15 bases in the middle. The CDR3 DNA reads TGCGCCAGCAGTTTCGTTGGGGGAGGTAACTATGGCTACACCTTC. Its protein product is CASSFVGGGNYGYTF.

The chain links TRBV6-1 to TRBJ1-2; D gene uncertain. The CDR3 consists of 13 residues. V lost 1 base to trimming and J lost 4 bases, with 7 bases between them. Germline CDR1 reads MNHNS; CDR2 reads SASEGT. DNA of the CDR3: TGTGCCAGCAGTGAAGGACCGGGCTATGGCTACACCTTC. Its translation is CASSEGPGYGYTF.

This clone was picked up a small number of times. The chain carries TRBV5-1 and TRBJ2-3; D possibly corresponds to TRBD2 (6 bases). The V gene lost 0 bases and the J gene lost 5 bases, with 10 bases spanning the gap. The length of the CDR3 is 14 residues. Per the germline V gene, CDR1 is SGHRS and CDR2 is YFSETQ. CDR3 residues: CASSLVGGKDTQYF. In DNA, the CDR3 is TGCGCCAGCAGCTTGGTGGGGGGTAAAGATACGCAGTATTTT.

The chain links TRBV5-6 to TRBJ1-1; D is unresolved. Germline V lookup: CDR1 SGHDT, CDR2 YYEEEE. This CDR3 region has 14 residues. The germline V and J ends were trimmed by 2 bases and 4 bases, with 12 bases remaining between them. The CDR3 DNA follows: TGTGCCAGCAGCTTTTGGCAGGTACCCACTGAAGCTTTCTTT. Its protein product is CASSFWQVPTEAFF.

The V and J genes are TRBV5-6 and TRBJ1-6; D possibly corresponds to TRBD1 (6 bases). CDR3 length equals 15 residues. CDR1 is SGHDT and CDR2 is YYEEEE in the germline V gene. With 7 bases removed from V and 7 bases from J, the gap between germline ends came to 18 bases. The CDR3, as DNA: TGTGCCAGCGGATTAGACGGGGGGCGGAATTCACCCCTCCACTTT. Translating it yields CASGLDGGRNSPLHF.

The chain employs TRBV28 and TRBJ1-5; D gene ambiguous. V dropped 10 bases and J dropped 6 bases, with 19 bases sitting between them. The CDR3 runs 14 residues. Germline-derived CDR1 and CDR2 are MDHEN and SYDVKM. The CDR3: CATYRRTRGQPQHF. DNA of the CDR3: TGTGCCACCTACCGGAGAACACGGGGTCAGCCCCAGCATTTT.

In this sample, this clone turned up a few times. J is TRBJ2-7 and V is TRBV5-1; TRBD1 is a possible D gene (6 bases). V was cut by 5 bases and J by 1 base, with 7 bases left in between. CDR3 length: 12 residues. The germline gives CDR1 SGHRS, CDR2 YFSETQ. The CDR3 DNA is TGCGCCAGCAGACAGGGTTCCTACGAGCAGTACTTC. Its translation is CASRQGSYEQYF.